This is a list of T cell receptor beta chains from one sample in a study of CD8+ T cells in alopecia areata. Measured with immunoSEQ multiplex PCR; TCRdb has only the in-frame clones, and not every one. The table lists about 120,000 clones, roughly three fifths of them singletons. The sequences come from CD4+ T cells sorted from blood, collected at week 24, from a patient treated with tofacitinib. Receptors were obtained from a human donor with alopecia areata. Both conserved end residues are part of each CDR3. Each record gives: D gene, clone size, V gene, J gene, CDR3 DNA, CDR3 protein. A D gene is named only where the DNA matches it firmly. Not all rows give a size; the values are once, few, many and, for expanded clones, a class.

D: .; size: .; V: TRBV6-1; J: TRBJ1-4; DNA: TGTGCCACCCGCCCACCGCCTGGTAGGGAAAAACTGTTTTTT; CDR3: CATRPPPGREKLFF
D: .; size: .; V: TRBV19; J: TRBJ2-6; DNA: TGTGCCGCCCGGGAAGGGGCTGGGGCCAACGTCCTGACTTTC; CDR3: CAAREGAGANVLTF
D: .; size: .; V: TRBV7-2; J: TRBJ2-5; DNA: TGTGCCAGCAGCCCGAGGGCGGCCCAAGAGACCCAGTACTTC; CDR3: CASSPRAAQETQYF
D: .; size: .; V: TRBV5-1; J: TRBJ2-5; DNA: TGCGCCAGCAGCTTGGCCCCTAGGCAAGAGACCCAGTACTTC; CDR3: CASSLAPRQETQYF
D: TRBD2; size: .; V: TRBV7-2; J: TRBJ2-2; DNA: TGTGCCAGCGTCTGGACTAGCGGACTCACCGGGGAGCTGTTTTTT; CDR3: CASVWTSGLTGELFF
D: TRBD1; size: .; V: TRBV7-2; J: TRBJ1-6; DNA: TGTGCCAGCAGCTTAGTTGGGACAGGGGTCGGAATGAATTCACCCCTCCACTTT; CDR3: CASSLVGTGVGMNSPLHF
D: .; size: few; V: TRBV5-1; J: TRBJ2-3; DNA: TGCGCCAGCAGGGAAACAGATACGCAGTATTTT; CDR3: CASRETDTQYF
D: .; size: .; V: TRBV7-2; J: TRBJ1-1; DNA: TGTGCCAGCCGACGAACGGTGAACACTGAAGCTTTCTTT; CDR3: CASRRTVNTEAFF
D: .; size: .; V: TRBV5-6; J: TRBJ2-7; DNA: TGTGCCAGCAGCTCCTTCCAGGGTACCTACGAGCAGTACTTC; CDR3: CASSSFQGTYEQYF
D: .; size: .; V: TRBV23-1; J: TRBJ2-7; DNA: TGCGCCAGCAGTCAACCTGACTACGATCCCTTC; CDR3: CASSQPDYDPF
D: .; size: once; V: TRBV29-1; J: TRBJ2-5; DNA: TGCAGCGTCCGGGGCCGAGAGACCCAGTACTTC; CDR3: CSVRGRETQYF
D: .; size: .; V: TRBV6-5; J: TRBJ1-1; DNA: TGTGCCAGCATCCCAGGGTCCGGGACTGAAGCTTTCTTT; CDR3: CASIPGSGTEAFF
D: .; size: .; V: TRBV29-1; J: TRBJ1-1; DNA: TGCAGCGTCCGCCTACAGGGAAACACTGAAGCTTTCTTT; CDR3: CSVRLQGNTEAFF
D: .; size: once; V: TRBV30; J: TRBJ1-5; DNA: TGTGCCTGGAGTCTGAGACAGAATCAGCCCCAGCATTTT; CDR3: CAWSLRQNQPQHF
D: .; size: few; V: TRBV10-3; J: TRBJ2-1; DNA: TGTGCCATCAGTGAGTTAAAACAGGGTAGCGGTGAGCAGTTCTTC; CDR3: CAISELKQGSGEQFF
D: .; size: few; V: TRBV9; J: TRBJ2-3; DNA: TGTGCCAGCAGCGCCTCGTTGGCCGGGGATACGCAGTATTTT; CDR3: CASSASLAGDTQYF
D: .; size: .; V: TRBV7-3; J: TRBJ1-2; DNA: TGTGCCAGCAGCTTAACCGGGGGTGAGGATGGCTACACCTTC; CDR3: CASSLTGGEDGYTF
D: .; size: .; V: TRBV29-1; J: TRBJ1-3; DNA: TGCAGCGTTCTCACAGGGCTCTCTGGAAACACCATATATTTT; CDR3: CSVLTGLSGNTIYF
D: .; size: .; V: TRBV27; J: TRBJ2-7; DNA: TGTGCCAGCGGTACCTGGGGTTTGGAATACGAGCAGTACTTC; CDR3: CASGTWGLEYEQYF
D: .; size: .; V: TRBV4-1; J: TRBJ2-1; DNA: TGCGCCAGCAGCCAAGATTGGGGGCTTCAGTTCTTC; CDR3: CASSQDWGLQFF
D: .; size: .; V: TRBV6-5; J: TRBJ2-4; DNA: TGTGCCAGCAGTTCCACAGGGCAAATAGCCAAAAACATTCAGTACTTC; CDR3: CASSSTGQIAKNIQYF
D: .; size: .; V: TRBV6-5; J: TRBJ1-1; DNA: TGTGCCAGCAGTCCGTTCAAAAGGCACGCAGCTTTCTTT; CDR3: CASSPFKRHAAFF
D: .; size: .; V: TRBV30; J: TRBJ1-6; DNA: TGTGCCTGCGGGACAACGAATTCACCCCTCCACTTT; CDR3: CACGTTNSPLHF
D: TRBD1; size: .; V: TRBV29-1; J: TRBJ2-1; DNA: TGCAGCGTTGTTGGGACAGGATACAATGAGCAGTTCTTC; CDR3: CSVVGTGYNEQFF